Listed here is a single T cell receptor (beta chain). What it binds is not known. In the library, individual cDNA molecules carried attached unique molecular identifiers. TCRdb re-called the 5' RACE reads through MiXCR, storing one row per CDR3 protein. The sample lists approximately 71,000 distinct CDR3 sequences; 9.5% to 13% were seen once. The sample comes from a study of early T cells in non-severe SARS-CoV-2 infection. Study context: Chains were unpaired, as sequencing was done on bulk RNA from unsorted whole blood. Points from the study as a whole: VDJdb matches were skewed toward anti-spike CD8 T cell responses.

The V gene lost 2 bases and the J gene lost 4 bases, with 7 bases spanning the gap. This CDR3 is built from 13 residues. Germline CDR1 is MNHEY and CDR2 is SVGEGT. The chain recombines TRBV6-2 or TRBV6-3 with TRBJ2-3; D remains unclear. The sequencing sample was made of whole blood. This receptor was obtained from an adult who was a healthcare worker with PCR-confirmed SARS-CoV-2 infection or an uninfected control (not recorded which). The CDR3 DNA reads as TGTGCCAGCAGTTACCGAGCCGCAGATACGCAGTATTTT. Translated, it gives CASSYRAADTQYF.